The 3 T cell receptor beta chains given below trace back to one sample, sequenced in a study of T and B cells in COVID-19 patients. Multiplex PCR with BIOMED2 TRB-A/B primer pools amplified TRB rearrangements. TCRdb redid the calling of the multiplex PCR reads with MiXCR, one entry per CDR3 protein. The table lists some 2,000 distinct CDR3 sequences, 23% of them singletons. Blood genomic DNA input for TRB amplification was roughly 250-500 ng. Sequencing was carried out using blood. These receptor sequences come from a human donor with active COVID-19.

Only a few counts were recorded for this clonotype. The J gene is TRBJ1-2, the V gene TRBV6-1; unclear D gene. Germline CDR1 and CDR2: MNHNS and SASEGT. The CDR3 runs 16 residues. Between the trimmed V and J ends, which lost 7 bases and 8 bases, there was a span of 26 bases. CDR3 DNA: TGTGCCAGCATTTTACGACCGGGTAATTCCCTTCGCGGCTACACCTTC. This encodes CASILRPGNSLRGYTF.

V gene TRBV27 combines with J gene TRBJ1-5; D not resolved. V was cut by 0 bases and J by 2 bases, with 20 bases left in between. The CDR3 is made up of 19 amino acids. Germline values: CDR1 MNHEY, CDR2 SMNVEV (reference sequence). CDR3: CASSLSFTLVGRGNQPQHF. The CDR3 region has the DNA TGTGCCAGCAGTTTATCATTTACCCTGGTCGGGAGGGGCAATCAGCCCCAGCATTTT.

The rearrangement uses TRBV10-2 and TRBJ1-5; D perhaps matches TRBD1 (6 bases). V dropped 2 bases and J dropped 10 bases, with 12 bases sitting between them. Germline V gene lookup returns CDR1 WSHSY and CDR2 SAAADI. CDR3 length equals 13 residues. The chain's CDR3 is CASSEGRGSPQHF. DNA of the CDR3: TGCGCCAGCAGTGAGGGCAGGGGTTCTCCCCAGCATTTT.